This T cell receptor beta chain was identified during a study of cytomegalovirus exposure and HLA in healthy donors. Overall study findings and caveats: Later analysis demonstrated an association between a missense DCLRE1C variant and TCR beta V- and J-gene trimming.

Regarding donors, all were healthy bone marrow donors. As to this clone: Its antigen is undetermined.

Primers: 60 Vbeta forward and 13 Jbeta reverse. The assay was immunoSEQ multiplex PCR, and TCRdb's table has in-frame clones only and misses some. Among 100,000 to 150,000 clones listed, around 80% were seen once. Sequencing used PBMCs. The clonotype comes from a boy aged 2 to 10 in good health and CMV-seronegative.

The CDR3 region is CASSLTGKHSNQPQHF. Here the CDR3 DNA reads TGTGCCAGCAGCTTGACGGGGAAACATAGCAATCAGCCCCAGCATTTT. V gene TRBV5-6 combines with J gene TRBJ1-5; D is uncertain. CDR1 and CDR2 from the germline V gene are SGHDT and YYEEEE. This CDR3 is built from 16 residues. V was pared by 1 base and J by 0 bases, with 11 bases between.